Each of the 21 T cell receptor beta chains below was sequenced from the same sample in a study of blood T cell repertoires in COVID-19. Some clones are missing from TCRdb's copy, which holds only in-frame ones; the method was immunoSEQ multiplex PCR. The sample holds approximately 350,000 clones; 90% to 95% are singletons and the top ten take under 3.5%. Sequencing was carried out using peripheral blood. The receptors were sampled from a woman under 30 who had recovered from COVID-19.

The chain joins TRBV6-6 to TRBJ2-1; TRBD2 aligns across 8 bases. The ends lost 8 bases at V and 5 bases at J; junction bases unmatched: 2. The CDR3 loop spans 12 amino acids. Per the germline V gene, CDR1 is MNHNY and CDR2 is SVGAGI (reference sequence). Written as DNA, the CDR3 is TGTGCCAGCCTAGCGGGTAACAATGAGCAGTTCTTC. Its translation: CASLAGNNEQFF.

The chain links TRBV6-5 to TRBJ1-2; 10 nucleotides match TRBD1. V shed 11 bases and J 6 bases; nucleotides not matched to a gene: 6. This CDR3 spans 12 amino acids. Germline V CDR1 and CDR2: MNHEY, SVGAGI. The CDR3 protein is CAVRDRGHGYTF. CDR3 DNA: TGTGCCGTCCGGGACAGGGGACATGGCTACACCTTC.

This clone was seen a handful of times. The rearrangement uses TRBV6-4 and TRBJ2-1, with 7 positions matching TRBD2. Germline CDR1 MRHNA, CDR2 SNTAGT. The CDR3 has 14 amino acids. The V segment lost 4 bases and the J segment 8 bases; nucleotides outside the gene matches: 8. CDR3 loop: CASSAAGAADEQFF. The DNA of the CDR3 is TGTGCCAGCAGTGCGGCGGGAGCCGCGGATGAGCAGTTCTTC.

The sample holds one count of this clone. The chain is built from TRBV7-9 and TRBJ2-2; 8 bases map to TRBD2. The CDR3 spans 19 residues. CDR1 SEHNR and CDR2 FQNEAQ come from the germline V gene (reference sequence). V dropped 5 bases and J dropped 0; count of bases not matched to a gene: 14. This CDR3 reads CASSPGLGRAGANTGELFF. The CDR3 DNA is TGTGCCAGCAGCCCGGGCCTCGGGAGAGCGGGAGCGAACACCGGGGAGCTGTTTTTT.

This clone was detected once. The chain joins TRBV11-3 to TRBJ2-3; a possible D gene is TRBD2 (6 bases). Germline CDR1 and CDR2: SGHNT and YENEEA. CDR3 size: 16 residues. Trimming stripped 0 bases from V and 10 bases from J, with 20 bases between. CDR3 in DNA: TGTGCCAGCAGCTTAGATCTAGCGTCGGCCCCGCGTGCGCAGTATTTT. Translation gives CASSLDLASAPRAQYF.

This chain links TRBV20-1 with TRBJ1-1; D unresolved. The CDR3 loop spans 10 amino acids. V gave up 5 bases and J gave up 8 bases, with 9 bases separating them. Per the germline V gene, CDR1 is DFQATT and CDR2 is SNEGSKA (reference sequence). CDR3 DNA: TGCAGTGCTCGACTGAGCGAAGCTTTCTTT. Residues: CSARLSEAFF.

The chain combines TRBV6-5 with TRBJ1-2; 9 bases align to TRBD1. Germline assignment: CDR1 MNHEY and CDR2 SVGAGI. This CDR3 region has 15 residues. V lost 7 bases, J lost 4 bases, and 10 bases stayed unmatched. The CDR3 nucleotides read TGTGCCAGCACTAAGGGACAGGGCCTCAGCTATGGCTACACCTTC. This gives the protein CASTKGQGLSYGYTF.

The chain employs TRBV5-6 and TRBJ1-6; tentative D call: TRBD1 (5 bases). V dropped 4 bases and J dropped 4 bases, with 15 bases sitting between them. The CDR3 loop spans 16 amino acids. From germline, CDR1 is SGHDT and CDR2 YYEEEE. Here the CDR3 DNA reads TGTGCCAGCAGCAAAACCGGGGGACGGTATAATTCACCCCTCCACTTT. Translation gives CASSKTGGRYNSPLHF.

The rearrangement joins TRBV30 to TRBJ1-2; D is unresolved. The CDR3 runs to 13 residues. Trimming removed 1 base from V and 7 bases from J, with 13 bases in between. Germline assignment: CDR1 GTSNPN and CDR2 SVGIG (reference sequence). CDR3 region: CAWSDTGSVGYTF. The CDR3 region has the DNA TGTGCCTGGAGTGATACTGGCAGCGTTGGCTACACCTTC. The full variable domain, completed using reference TRBV30 and TRBJ1-2, is SQTIHQWPATLVQPVGSPLSLECTVEGTSNPNLYWYRQAAGRGLQLLFYSVGIGQISSEVPQNLSASRPQDRQFILSSKKLLLSDSGFYLCAWSDTGSVGYTFGSGTRLTVV.

CDR3 sequence: CASSLQTNTEAFF. The CDR3 nucleotides are TGTGCCAGCAGCCTGCAGACAAACACTGAAGCTTTCTTT. The chain combines TRBV3-1 (or the pseudogene TRBV3-2) with TRBJ1-1; D not resolved. This CDR3 comprises 13 residues. V lost 4 bases and J lost 2, with 8 bases in between. CDR1 is LGHDT, CDR2 YNNKEL, per germline (reference sequence).

The chain combines TRBV12-2 with TRBJ1-1; the table's D call TRBD1 went unverified against the DNA. TRBV12-2 is described as a pseudogene. The length of the CDR3 is 20 residues. This chain's CDR3 is CASHPRVEQEKRFWNTEAFF. CDR3 bases: TGTGCAAGTCACCCTAGGGTCGAACAGGAGAAAAGGTTTTGGAACACTGAAGCTTTCTTT.

The chain employs TRBV7-6 and TRBJ2-1, with 7 bases matching TRBD2. CDR3 length: 18 residues. Germline V gene lookup returns CDR1 SGHVS and CDR2 FNYEAQ. Unmatched junction bases numbered 9, after V lost 1 base and J lost 0 bases. CDR3 region: CASSLGLGRFTSYNEQFF. CDR3 coding DNA: TGTGCCAGCAGCTTAGGTCTCGGGAGGTTCACCTCCTACAATGAGCAGTTCTTC.

This clone showed up just once. The chain joins TRBV5-4 to TRBJ2-5; a weak D match, TRBD1 (5 bases). The CDR3 totals 14 residues. In germline, CDR1 is SGHNT, CDR2 YYREEE (reference sequence). The V end was cut by 3 bases, the J end by 0 bases, with 9 bases between. The DNA of the CDR3 is TGTGCCAGCAGCTATGGGGCCTACCAAGAGACCCAGTACTTC. Its protein is CASSYGAYQETQYF.

CDR3 sequence: CASSLARGLYGYTF. CDR3 coding DNA: TGTGCCAGCAGCTTGGCTCGGGGTCTCTATGGCTACACCTTC. The J gene is TRBJ1-2, the V gene TRBV5-5; unclear D gene. The CDR3 extends over 14 amino acids. Trimming cost V 0 bases and J 4 bases, with 10 bases left between them. The germline gives CDR1 SGHKS, CDR2 YYEKEE (reference sequence).

The CDR3 coding sequence is TGTGCCAGCAGCAGACAGGGGAGCTCTGGAAACACCATATATTTT. Amino acid sequence: CASSRQGSSGNTIYF. This chain connects TRBV5-4 to TRBJ1-3, with 8 bases aligning to TRBD1. Trimming took 4 bases from V and 0 from J; bases not matched to a gene: 3. The CDR3 covers 15 residues. Germline CDR1 reads SGHNT; CDR2 reads YYREEE (reference sequence).

The genes are TRBV11-2 and TRBJ2-5, with 10 bases identical to TRBD2. V lost 5 bases, J lost 5 bases, and 2 bases stayed unmatched. Germline V lookup: CDR1 SGHAT, CDR2 FQNNGV. This CDR3 comprises 13 residues. CDR3 sequence reads: CASSLGLAETQYF. The DNA of the CDR3 is TGTGCCAGCAGCCTGGGACTAGCGGAGACCCAGTACTTC.

V gene TRBV7-8 combines with J gene TRBJ2-2; TRBD2 is a possible D gene (6 bases). The ends were cut back, 6 bases at V and 5 bases at J, with 13 bases in the middle. Per germline, CDR1 SGHVS and CDR2 FQNEAQ. CDR3 length: 14 residues. Here the CDR3 reads CASSRLERTGELFF. The CDR3 DNA reads TGTGCCAGCAGTCGACTAGAGAGAACCGGGGAGCTGTTTTTT.

The chain carries TRBV3-1 (or the pseudogene TRBV3-2) and TRBJ1-2; 11 positions match TRBD1. The CDR3 spans 15 residues. The germline V gene encodes CDR1 LGHDT and CDR2 YNNKEL (reference sequence). Trimming cost V 0 bases and J 8 bases; bases outside gene matches: 5. The CDR3 loop reads CASSQDRGQGGGYTF. In DNA, the CDR3 is TGTGCCAGCAGCCAAGATCGGGGACAGGGGGGCGGCTACACCTTC.

This chain uses TRBV11-2 with TRBJ1-1, with unresolved D. CDR3 length: 14 residues. Germline values: CDR1 SGHAT, CDR2 FQNNGV. V gave up 5 bases and J gave up 7 bases, with 17 bases separating them. CDR3 coding DNA: TGTGCCAGCAGCCAAAAAAGAAACTCCTTTGAAGCTTTCTTT. Translating it yields CASSQKRNSFEAFF.

The chain is built from TRBV2 and TRBJ1-6; D unresolved. The CDR3 has 15 residues. The V end was cut by 2 bases, the J end by 6 bases, with 11 bases between. CDR1 and CDR2 from the germline V gene are SNHLY and FYNNEI. The CDR3 bases are TGTGCCAGCAGTGAAAGGCCGCGGATTAATTCACCCCTCCACTTT. Protein: CASSERPRINSPLHF.

This chain joins TRBV6-5 and TRBJ1-2; possibly TRBD1 for D (6 bases). The CDR3 consists of 13 residues. V lost 7 bases and J lost 4, with 13 bases in between. Germline V gene sequence: CDR1 MNHEY, CDR2 SVGAGI. DNA of the CDR3: TGTGCCAGCACCCGGACAGTGGGCTATGGCTACACCTTC. Translating gives CASTRTVGYGYTF.